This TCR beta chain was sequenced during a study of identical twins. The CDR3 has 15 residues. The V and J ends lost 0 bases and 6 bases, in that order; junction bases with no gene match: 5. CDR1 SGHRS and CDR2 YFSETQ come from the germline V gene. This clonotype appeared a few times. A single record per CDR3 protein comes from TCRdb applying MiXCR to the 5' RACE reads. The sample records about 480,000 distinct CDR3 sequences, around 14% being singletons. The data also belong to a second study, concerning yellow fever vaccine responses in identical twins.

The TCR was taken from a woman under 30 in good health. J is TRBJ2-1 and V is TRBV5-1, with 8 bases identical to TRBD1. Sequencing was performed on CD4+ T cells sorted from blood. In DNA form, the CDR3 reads TGCGCCAGCAGCTTGGCCGGGGACAGGACCAATGAGCAGTTCTTC. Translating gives CASSLAGDRTNEQFF.